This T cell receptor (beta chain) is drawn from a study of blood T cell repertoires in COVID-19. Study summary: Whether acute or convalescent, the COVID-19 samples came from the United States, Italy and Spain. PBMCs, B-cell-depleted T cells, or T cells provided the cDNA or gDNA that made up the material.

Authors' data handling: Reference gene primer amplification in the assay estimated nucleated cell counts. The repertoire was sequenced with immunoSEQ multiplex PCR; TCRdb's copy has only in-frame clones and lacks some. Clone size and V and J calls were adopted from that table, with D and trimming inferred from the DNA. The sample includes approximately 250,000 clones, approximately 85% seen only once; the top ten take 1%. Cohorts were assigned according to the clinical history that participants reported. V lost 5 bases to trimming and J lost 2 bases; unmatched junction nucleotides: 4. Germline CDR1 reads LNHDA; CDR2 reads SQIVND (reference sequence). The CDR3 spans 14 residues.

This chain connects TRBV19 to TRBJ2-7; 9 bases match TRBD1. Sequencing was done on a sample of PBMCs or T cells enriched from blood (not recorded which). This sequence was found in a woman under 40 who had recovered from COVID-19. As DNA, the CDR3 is TGTGCCAGTAGTCCGCGGGACAGGGCCTACGAGCAGTACTTC. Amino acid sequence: CASSPRDRAYEQYF.